This T cell receptor (beta chain) was sequenced for a study of blood T cell repertoires in COVID-19. Germline V gene lookup returns CDR1 SGHRS and CDR2 YFSETQ. After removal of 0 bases from V and 2 bases from J, the junction contained 4 bases not matched to a gene. This CDR3 contains 15 residues. This table comes from immunoSEQ multiplex PCR, and its TCRdb copy is limited to in-frame clones, with some not included. The data contain 200,000 to 300,000 clones, more than 70% of them singletons. The sequenced sample was PBMCs or T cells enriched from blood (not recorded which). The TCR comes from a woman between 35 and 50 years old with acute COVID-19. The rearrangement joins TRBV5-1 to TRBJ2-7, with TRBD2 matching over 8 bases. CDR3 residues: CASSLGLAGTYEQYV. In nucleotides, the CDR3 is TGCGCCAGCAGCTTGGGGCTAGCGGGTACCTACGAGCAGTACGTC.